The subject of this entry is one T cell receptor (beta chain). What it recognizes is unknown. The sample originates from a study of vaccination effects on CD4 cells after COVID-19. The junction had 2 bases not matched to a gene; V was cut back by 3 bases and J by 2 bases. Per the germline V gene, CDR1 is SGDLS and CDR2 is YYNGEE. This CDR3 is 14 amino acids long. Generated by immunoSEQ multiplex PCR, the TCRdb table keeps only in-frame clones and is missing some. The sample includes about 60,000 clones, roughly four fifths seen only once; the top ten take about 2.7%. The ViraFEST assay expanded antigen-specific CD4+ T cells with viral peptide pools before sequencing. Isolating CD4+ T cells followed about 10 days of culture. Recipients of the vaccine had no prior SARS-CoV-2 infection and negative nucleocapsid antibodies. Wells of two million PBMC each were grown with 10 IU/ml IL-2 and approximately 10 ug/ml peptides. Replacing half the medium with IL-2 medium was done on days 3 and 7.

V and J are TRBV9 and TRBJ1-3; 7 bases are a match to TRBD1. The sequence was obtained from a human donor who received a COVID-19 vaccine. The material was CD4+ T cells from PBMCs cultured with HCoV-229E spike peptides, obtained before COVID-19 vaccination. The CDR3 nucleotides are TGTGCCAGCAGCGAACAGGGGACTGGAAACACCATATATTTT. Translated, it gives CASSEQGTGNTIYF.